These T cell receptor beta chains were read from a single sample in a study of cytomegalovirus exposure and HLA in healthy donors. TCRdb's copy holds only in-frame clones and misses some; the assay was immunoSEQ multiplex PCR. This sample has 150,000 to 200,000 clones, with around 86% found just once. The sequenced sample consisted of PBMCs. These receptors all stem from a woman younger than 30 in good health and CMV-seronegative. CDR3s leave out the opening cysteine and the closing phenylalanine or tryptophan. The order of the fields is J gene, V gene, CDR3 protein.

TRBJ1-3	TRBV7-2	ASSLAPGGAGNTIY
TRBJ2-2	TRBV27	ASTSGTGGTGELF
TRBJ1-2	TRBV19	ASSIVRAEARDGYT
TRBJ2-1	TRBV28	ASTVWARGEQF
TRBJ1-1	TRBV9	ASSVATVGSVAF
TRBJ2-7	TRBV18	ASSPNGQGGSYEQY
TRBJ1-2	TRBV6-1	ASSTAEHNYGYT
TRBJ2-7	TRBV27	ASIGTSGNSYEQY
TRBJ2-2	TRBV16	ASSPIAGGVTGELF
TRBJ2-2	TRBV4-2	ASSQDQGGRAGTGELF
TRBJ2-1	TRBV7-2	ASSPSGASAEQF
TRBJ1-2	TRBV19	ASNTLEGNGYT
TRBJ1-1	TRBV6-6	ASSYLGGSTEAF
TRBJ1-2	TRBV5-1	ASTHGGNYGYT
TRBJ2-2	TRBV28	ASRPRGVAVLGTGELF
TRBJ1-1	TRBV11-3	ASSFPSGLGNTEAF
TRBJ1-5	TRBV6-6	ASTPPTDGGRASQH
TRBJ2-7	TRBV4-3	ASSQGRDFPYEQY
TRBJ1-1	TRBV5-5	ASSLVVGTEAF
TRBJ1-2	TRBV5-1	ASSLGHRSPSYGYT
TRBJ2-7	TRBV6-9	ASRINHRTGGYEQY
TRBJ1-4	TRBV7-2	ASRRATNEKLF
TRBJ1-1	TRBV6-5	ASRPGGWTEAF